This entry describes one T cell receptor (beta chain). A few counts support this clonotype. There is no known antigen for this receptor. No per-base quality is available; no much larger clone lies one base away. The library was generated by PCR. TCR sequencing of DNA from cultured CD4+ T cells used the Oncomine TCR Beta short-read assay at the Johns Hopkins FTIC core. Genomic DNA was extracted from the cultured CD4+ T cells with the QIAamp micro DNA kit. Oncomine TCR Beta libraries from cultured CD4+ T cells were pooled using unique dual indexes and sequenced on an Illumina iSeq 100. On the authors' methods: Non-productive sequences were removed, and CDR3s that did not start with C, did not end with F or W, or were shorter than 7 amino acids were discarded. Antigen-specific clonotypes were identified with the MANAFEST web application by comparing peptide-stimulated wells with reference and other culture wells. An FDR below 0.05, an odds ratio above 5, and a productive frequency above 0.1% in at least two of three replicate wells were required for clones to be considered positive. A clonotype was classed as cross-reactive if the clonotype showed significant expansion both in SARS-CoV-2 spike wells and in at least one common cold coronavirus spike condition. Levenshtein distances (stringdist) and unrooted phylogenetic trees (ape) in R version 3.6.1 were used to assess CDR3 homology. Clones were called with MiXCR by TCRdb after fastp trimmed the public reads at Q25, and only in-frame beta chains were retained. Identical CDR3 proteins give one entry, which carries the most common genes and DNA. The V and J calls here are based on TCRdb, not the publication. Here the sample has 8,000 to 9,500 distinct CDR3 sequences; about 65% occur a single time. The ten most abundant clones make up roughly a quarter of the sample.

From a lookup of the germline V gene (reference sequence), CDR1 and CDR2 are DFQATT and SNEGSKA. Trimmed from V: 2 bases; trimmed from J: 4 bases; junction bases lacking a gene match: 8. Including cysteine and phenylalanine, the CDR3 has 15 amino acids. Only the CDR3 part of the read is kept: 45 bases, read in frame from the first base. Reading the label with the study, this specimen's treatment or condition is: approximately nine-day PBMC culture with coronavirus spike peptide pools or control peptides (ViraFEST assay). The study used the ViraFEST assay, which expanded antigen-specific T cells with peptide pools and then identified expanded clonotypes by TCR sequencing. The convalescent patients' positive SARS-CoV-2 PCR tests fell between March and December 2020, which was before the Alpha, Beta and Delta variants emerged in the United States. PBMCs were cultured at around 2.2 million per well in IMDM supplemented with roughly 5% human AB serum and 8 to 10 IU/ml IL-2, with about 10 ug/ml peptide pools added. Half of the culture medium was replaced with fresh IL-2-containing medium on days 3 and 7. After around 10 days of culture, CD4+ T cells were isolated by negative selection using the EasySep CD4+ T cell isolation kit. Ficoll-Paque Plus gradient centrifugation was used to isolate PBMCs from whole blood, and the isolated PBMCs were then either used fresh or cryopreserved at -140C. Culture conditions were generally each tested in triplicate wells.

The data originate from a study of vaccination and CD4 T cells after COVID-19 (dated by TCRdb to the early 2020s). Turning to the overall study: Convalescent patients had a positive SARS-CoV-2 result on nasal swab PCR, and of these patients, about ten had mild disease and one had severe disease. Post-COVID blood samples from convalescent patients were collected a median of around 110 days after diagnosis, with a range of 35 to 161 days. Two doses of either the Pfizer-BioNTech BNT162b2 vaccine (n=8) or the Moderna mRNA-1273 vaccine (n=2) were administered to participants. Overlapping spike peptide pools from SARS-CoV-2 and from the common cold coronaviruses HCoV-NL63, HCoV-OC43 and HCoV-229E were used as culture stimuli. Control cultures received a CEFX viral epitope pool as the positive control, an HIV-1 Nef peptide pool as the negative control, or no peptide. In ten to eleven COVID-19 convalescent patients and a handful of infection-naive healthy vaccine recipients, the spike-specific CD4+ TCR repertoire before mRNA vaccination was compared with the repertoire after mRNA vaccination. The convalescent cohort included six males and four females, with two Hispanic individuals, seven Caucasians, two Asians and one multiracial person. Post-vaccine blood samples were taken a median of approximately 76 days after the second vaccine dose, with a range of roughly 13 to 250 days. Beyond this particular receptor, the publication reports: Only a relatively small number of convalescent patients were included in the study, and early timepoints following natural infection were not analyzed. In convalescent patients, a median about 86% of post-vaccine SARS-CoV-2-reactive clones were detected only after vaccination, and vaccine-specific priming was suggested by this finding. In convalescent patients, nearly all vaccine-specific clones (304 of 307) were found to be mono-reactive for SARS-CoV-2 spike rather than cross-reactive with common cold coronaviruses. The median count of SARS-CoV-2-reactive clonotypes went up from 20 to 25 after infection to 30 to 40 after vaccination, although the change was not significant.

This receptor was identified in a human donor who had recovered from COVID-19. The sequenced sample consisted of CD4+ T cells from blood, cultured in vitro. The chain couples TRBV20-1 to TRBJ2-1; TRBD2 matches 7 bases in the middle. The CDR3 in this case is CSARLGRTGYNEQFF. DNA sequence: TGCAGTGCTAGACTCGGGAGGACGGGATACAATGAGCAGTTCTTC.